This T cell receptor beta chain was profiled in a study of T cells in tuberculosis. The CDR3 contains 16 residues. V gave up 5 bases and J gave up 7 bases; unmatched junction bases: 13. CDR1 and CDR2 (germline): LGHNT, FRNRAP. This table comes from immunoSEQ multiplex PCR, and its TCRdb copy is limited to in-frame clones, with some not included. Of over 25,000 clones listed, about 90% were seen once; the top ten hold 6.8%. Regarding time point: new active TB diagnosis, blood taken before or within 7 days of starting treatment. The sample in question was PBMCs, obtained at tuberculosis diagnosis. The receptor was isolated from an adult with tuberculosis. V and J are TRBV12-5 and TRBJ2-1; 8 bases are shared with TRBD1. CDR3 nucleotide sequence: TGTGCTAGTGGTAATCCGTTCAGGGGGCTAGTGAATGAGCAGTTCTTC. Translation: CASGNPFRGLVNEQFF. Combining the CDR3 with reference TRBV12-5 and TRBJ2-1 gives the whole variable domain DARVTQTPRHKVTEMGQEVTMRCQPILGHNTVFWYRQTMMQGLELLAYFRNRAPLDDSGMPKDRFSAEMPDATLATLKIQPSEPRDSAVYFCASGNPFRGLVNEQFFGPGTRLTVL.